This is a list of T cell receptor beta chains from one sample in a study of cytomegalovirus exposure and HLA in healthy donors. Sequencing was performed with immunoSEQ multiplex PCR; in TCRdb, only in-frame clones are kept and a portion is missing. The listing contains about 130,000 clones. Sequenced input: PBMCs. The receptors derive from a woman between 40 and 55 years old in good health and CMV-seropositive. Both conserved end residues are part of each CDR3. The D gene is left open where the match is weak.

D | V | CDR3
NA | TRBV9 | CAYSGDPPNEKLFF
TRBD1 | TRBV5-1 | CASSPGGDYGYTF
TRBD2 | TRBV28 | CASSPTQTSGYEQYF
TRBD2 | TRBV29-1 | CSVGVAGGQETQYF
TRBD1 | TRBV6-6 | CASSHRTGGNQPQHF
NA | TRBV27 | CASSFALGRRNTGELFF
NA | TRBV3-1/TRBV3-2 | CTAGGEQFF
TRBD2 | TRBV6-6 | CASSYGTTSTDTQYF
TRBD1 | TRBV28 | CASSSDRVWDTGELFF
TRBD2 | TRBV7-2 | CASSLGLADTDTQYF
TRBD1 | TRBV9 | CASSVSGTGAYEQYF
TRBD1 | TRBV7-2 | CASSLSGQITNEKLFF
NA | TRBV29-1 | CSVEPGGNEQFF
NA | TRBV5-4 | CASSPRPLREQYF
TRBD1 | TRBV6-1 | CASSEVRGRRAGELFF
NA | TRBV28 | CASSPPVNQPQHF
NA | TRBV6-1 | CASSEMEGASGNTIYF
TRBD1 | TRBV30 | CAWSVGTGGLISNQPQHF
TRBD2 | TRBV15 | CATSRSGTTYEQYF
NA | TRBV9 | CASSVVGRLQETQYF
TRBD1 | TRBV19 | CASSELTGQYGYTF
NA | TRBV5-1 | CASSFVPGGDGEAFF
TRBD1 | TRBV7-9 | CASSLRTGQANIQYF